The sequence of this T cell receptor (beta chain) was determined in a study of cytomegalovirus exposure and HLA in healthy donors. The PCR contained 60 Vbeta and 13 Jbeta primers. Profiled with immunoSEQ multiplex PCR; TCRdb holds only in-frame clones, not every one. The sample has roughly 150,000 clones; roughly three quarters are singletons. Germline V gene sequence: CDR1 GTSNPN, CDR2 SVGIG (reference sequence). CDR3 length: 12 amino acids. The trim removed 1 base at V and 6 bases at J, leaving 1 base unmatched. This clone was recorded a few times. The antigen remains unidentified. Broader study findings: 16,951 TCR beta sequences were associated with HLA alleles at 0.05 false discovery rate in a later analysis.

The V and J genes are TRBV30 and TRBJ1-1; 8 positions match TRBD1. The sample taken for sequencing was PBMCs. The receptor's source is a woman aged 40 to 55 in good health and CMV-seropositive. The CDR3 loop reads CAWSGQGSEAFF. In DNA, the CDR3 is TGTGCCTGGAGTGGACAGGGGTCTGAAGCTTTCTTT.